What follows are 16 T cell receptor beta chains derived from one specimen sequenced in a study of OX40 agonist ivuxolimab in advanced cancers. Data came from immunoSEQ multiplex PCR; TCRdb stores just in-frame clones and leaves some out. The repertoire holds around 65,000 clones, about three quarters seen once, with approximately 2.3% in the top ten. The material sequenced was CD4+ or CD8+ T cells sorted from blood, taken in a trial of the OX40 agonist ivuxolimab. These TCRs come from an adult with an advanced solid tumor such as melanoma, head and neck, liver or kidney cancer.

The J gene is TRBJ1-2, the V gene TRBV30, with D possibly matching TRBD1 (5 bases). The germline gives CDR1 GTSNPN, CDR2 SVGIG (reference sequence). The CDR3 consists of 13 residues. Trimming left V 3 bases short and J 10 bases short, with 18 bases between. CDR3 protein: CAWRKRGKLDYTF. DNA for the CDR3: TGTGCCTGGAGAAAAAGGGGTAAATTAGACTACACCTTC.

This clone was observed once. The chain uses TRBV30 and TRBJ2-2; 7 bases are shared with TRBD2. V shed 3 bases and J 0 bases; nucleotides not matched to a gene: 4. Germline-derived CDR1 and CDR2 are GTSNPN and SVGIG (reference sequence). This CDR3 has 15 amino acids. The CDR3 DNA reads TGTGCCTGGAGGCAGCGGGGTACGAACACCGGGGAGCTGTTTTTT. Amino acid sequence: CAWRQRGTNTGELFF.

Regarding this clone: This sample includes further DNA sequences coding for the same CDR3. CDR3 DNA sequence: TGCAGCGTTGAAGATCAGAACACCGGGGAGCTGTTTTTT. Its translation: CSVEDQNTGELFF. This chain uses TRBV29-1 with TRBJ2-2; D gene ambiguous. V lost 0 bases to trimming and J lost 1 base, with 3 bases between them. The CDR3 loop spans 13 amino acids. Germline V gives CDR1 SQVTM, CDR2 ANQGSEA.

This clone was seen just once. This chain links TRBV28 with TRBJ2-7; D unresolved. The V end was cut by 6 bases, the J end by 4 bases, with 16 bases between. The CDR3 sequence is 14 residues long. From germline, CDR1 is MDHEN and CDR2 SYDVKM. The CDR3 loop is CASRSAVRAYEQYF. The CDR3 DNA sequence: TGTGCCAGCAGATCGGCAGTCCGGGCTTACGAGCAGTACTTC.

The gene calls are TRBV5-1 and TRBJ2-1, with 10 nucleotides matching TRBD1. V dropped 0 bases and J dropped 8; count of bases not matched to a gene: 5. The CDR3 consists of 15 residues. Germline V gives CDR1 SGHRS, CDR2 YFSETQ. The CDR3 is CASSLARQGADEQFF. CDR3 coding DNA: TGCGCCAGCAGCTTGGCGCGACAGGGGGCCGATGAGCAGTTCTTC.

The chain couples TRBV27 to TRBJ2-1; 10 bases are shared with TRBD2. The germline CDR1 and CDR2 sequences are MNHEY and SMNVEV (reference sequence). V lost 2 bases, J lost 10 bases, and 8 bases stayed unmatched. This CDR3 has 15 residues. CDR3 DNA: TGTGCCAGCAGTTTACCAGCGGGGGGGCCAGGGGAGCAGTTCTTC. Translating gives CASSLPAGGPGEQFF.

The chain links TRBV5-1 to TRBJ1-1; perhaps TRBD1 as D (6 bases). Germline V CDR1 and CDR2: SGHRS, YFSETQ. This CDR3 region has 17 residues. V was trimmed by 4 bases and J by 4 bases, leaving 23 bases between them. The CDR3, as DNA: TGCGCCAGCAGCCCGGCCCCTCCGGGACAAAGGCCCACTGAAGCTTTCTTT. Protein sequence: CASSPAPPGQRPTEAFF.

V gene TRBV5-1 combines with J gene TRBJ2-2, with a weak D call TRBD2 (6 bases). Germline lookup yields CDR1 SGHRS and CDR2 YFSETQ. The CDR3 runs 14 residues. Trimming pared 4 bases from V and 7 bases from J, leaving 14 bases between. For the CDR3, the DNA is TGCGCCAGCAGCCCGGGAGTTGGGGGCGGGGAGCTGTTTTTT. This encodes CASSPGVGGGELFF. The full variable domain, with the rest looked up from reference TRBV5-1 and TRBJ2-2, is KAGVTQTPRYLIKTRGQQVTLSCSPISGHRSVSWYQQTPGQGLQFLFEYFSETQRNKGNFPGRFSGRQFSNSRSEMNVSTLELGDSALYLCASSPGVGGGELFFGEGSRLTVL.

The CDR3 protein is CASSSRQGYTGELFF. The CDR3 nucleotides read TGTGCCAGCAGCTCCCGACAGGGATACACCGGGGAGCTGTTTTTT. The chain uses TRBV7-2 and TRBJ2-2, with 7 bases aligning to TRBD1. The V gene's germline CDR1 is SGHTA and CDR2 FQGNSA. V dropped 4 bases and J dropped 3; count of bases not matched to a gene: 5. The CDR3 runs 15 residues.

The genes are TRBV6-5 and TRBJ1-1; no clear D. The CDR3 sequence is 14 residues long. The V end lost 5 bases, the J end lost 0 bases, and 10 bases lay between the germline ends. Germline CDR1 reads MNHEY; CDR2 reads SVGAGI. The CDR3 DNA follows: TGTGCCAGCAGTCCTTACATGGTGAACACTGAAGCTTTCTTT. Protein sequence: CASSPYMVNTEAFF.

The V and J genes are TRBV6-6 and TRBJ1-6, with D possibly matching TRBD1 (5 bases). The ends were cut back, 7 bases at V and 10 bases at J, with 20 bases in the middle. There are 15 residues in the CDR3. Germline lookup yields CDR1 MNHNY and CDR2 SVGAGI (reference sequence). CDR3 in DNA: TGTGCCAGCAAATCAGGGCAGGAACGAGGGTCACCCCTCCACTTT. It is translated as CASKSGQERGSPLHF.

CDR3: CASSFGGGSGSGTEAFF. The CDR3 coding sequence is TGTGCCAGCAGTTTCGGAGGGGGATCAGGTAGTGGTACTGAAGCTTTCTTT. The rearrangement joins TRBV27 to TRBJ1-1; a weak D match, TRBD1 (6 bases). Trimming cost V 3 bases and J 5 bases, with 22 bases left between them. This CDR3 is 17 amino acids long. Germline V lookup: CDR1 MNHEY, CDR2 SMNVEV (reference sequence).

The chain recombines TRBV15 with TRBJ2-7; 8 nucleotides match TRBD1. The CDR3 length is 15 residues. Losses at the gene ends were 4 bases for V and 2 bases for J; bases not matched to a gene: 7. Germline V gene data show CDR1 as LNHNV and CDR2 as YYDKDF (reference sequence). The CDR3 is CATSIGTGNTYEQYF. CDR3 DNA sequence: TGTGCCACCAGCATCGGGACAGGCAACACCTACGAGCAGTACTTC.

The chain carries TRBV7-8 and TRBJ1-5, with 9 bases that match TRBD1. V shed 4 bases, J shed 6 bases, and the junction held 7 bases outside the gene matches. Germline CDR1 is SGHVS and CDR2 is FQNEAQ. This CDR3 spans 15 amino acids. The CDR3 region is CASSYRTGAGQPQHF. In DNA, the CDR3 is TGTGCCAGCAGCTACCGGACAGGGGCGGGTCAGCCCCAGCATTTT.

This clone was counted once. The J gene is TRBJ1-1, the V gene TRBV7-3; 8 positions agree with TRBD1. The J segment lost 4 bases and the V segment lost 8 bases, leaving 12 bases of the junction unmatched. This CDR3 comprises 15 residues. The V gene's germline CDR1 is SGHTA and CDR2 FQGTGA. DNA for the CDR3: TGTGCCAGCCAAAGGACAGGGAAGATGGGCACTGAAGCTTTCTTT. Amino acid sequence: CASQRTGKMGTEAFF.

V usage is TRBV6-6 and J usage is TRBJ2-5, with D perhaps assigned TRBD1 or TRBD2 (6 bases each). Trimming removed 6 bases at V and 7 bases at J, with 12 bases between. CDR1 is MNHNY, CDR2 SVGAGI, per germline (reference sequence). The CDR3 is made up of 12 amino acids. CDR3 loop: CASRPEGGTQYF. The CDR3 nucleotides read TGTGCCAGCAGGCCTGAGGGGGGGACCCAGTACTTC.